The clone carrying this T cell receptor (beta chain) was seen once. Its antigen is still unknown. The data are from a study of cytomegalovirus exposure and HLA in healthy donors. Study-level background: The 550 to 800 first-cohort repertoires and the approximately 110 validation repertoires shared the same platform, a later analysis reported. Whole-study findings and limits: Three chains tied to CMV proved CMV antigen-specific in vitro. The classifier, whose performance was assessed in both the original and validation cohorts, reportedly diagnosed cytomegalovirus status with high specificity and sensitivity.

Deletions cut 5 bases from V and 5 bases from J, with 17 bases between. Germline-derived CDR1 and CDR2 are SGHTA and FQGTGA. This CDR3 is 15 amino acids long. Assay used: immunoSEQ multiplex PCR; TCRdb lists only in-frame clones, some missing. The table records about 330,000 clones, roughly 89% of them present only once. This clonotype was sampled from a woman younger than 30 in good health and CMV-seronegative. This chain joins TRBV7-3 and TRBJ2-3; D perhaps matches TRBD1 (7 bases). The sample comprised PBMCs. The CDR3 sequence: CASSPPEGAGDTQYF. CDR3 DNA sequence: TGTGCCAGCAGCCCCCCGGAGGGGGCGGGAGATACGCAGTATTTT.